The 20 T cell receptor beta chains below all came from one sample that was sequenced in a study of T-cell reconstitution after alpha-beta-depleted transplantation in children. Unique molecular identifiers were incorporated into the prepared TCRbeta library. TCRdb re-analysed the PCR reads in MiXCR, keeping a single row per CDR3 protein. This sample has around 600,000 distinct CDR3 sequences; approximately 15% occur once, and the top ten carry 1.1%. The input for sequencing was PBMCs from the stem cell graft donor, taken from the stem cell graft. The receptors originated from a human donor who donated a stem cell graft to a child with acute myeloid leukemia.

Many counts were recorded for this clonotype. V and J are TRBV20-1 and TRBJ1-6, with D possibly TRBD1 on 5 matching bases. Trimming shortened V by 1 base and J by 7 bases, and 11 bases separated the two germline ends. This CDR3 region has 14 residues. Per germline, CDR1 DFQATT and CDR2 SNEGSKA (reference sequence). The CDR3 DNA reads TGCAGTGCTAGAGGCGGACAAGGAAATTCACCCCTCCACTTT. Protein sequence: CSARGGQGNSPLHF.

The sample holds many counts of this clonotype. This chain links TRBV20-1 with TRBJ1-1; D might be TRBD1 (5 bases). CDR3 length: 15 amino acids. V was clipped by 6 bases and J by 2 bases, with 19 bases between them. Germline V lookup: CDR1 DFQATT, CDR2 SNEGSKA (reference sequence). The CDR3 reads CSAPTGAGGNTEAFF. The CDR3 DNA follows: TGCAGTGCCCCTACCGGGGCTGGAGGAAACACTGAAGCTTTCTTT.

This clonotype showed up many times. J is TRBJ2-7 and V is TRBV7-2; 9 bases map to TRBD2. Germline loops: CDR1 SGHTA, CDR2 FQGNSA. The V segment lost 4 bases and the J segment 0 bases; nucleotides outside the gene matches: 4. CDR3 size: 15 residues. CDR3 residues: CASSSTSGPSYEQYF. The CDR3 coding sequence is TGTGCCAGCAGCTCAACTAGCGGGCCCTCCTACGAGCAGTACTTC.

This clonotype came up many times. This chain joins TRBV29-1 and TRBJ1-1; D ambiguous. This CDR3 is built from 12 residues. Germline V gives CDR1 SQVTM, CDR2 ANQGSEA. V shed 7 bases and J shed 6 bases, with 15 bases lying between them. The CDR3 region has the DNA TGCAGCGCCGGCGTAGGTTCGGCTGAAGCTTTCTTT. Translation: CSAGVGSAEAFF.

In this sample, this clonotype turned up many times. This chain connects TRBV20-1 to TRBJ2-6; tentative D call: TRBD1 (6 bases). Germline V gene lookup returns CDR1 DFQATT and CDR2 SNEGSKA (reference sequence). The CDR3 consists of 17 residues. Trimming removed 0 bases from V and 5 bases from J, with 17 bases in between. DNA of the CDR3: TGCAGTGCTAGAGATGATGGACAGCTGTACCGGGCCAACGTCCTGACTTTC. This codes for CSARDDGQLYRANVLTF.

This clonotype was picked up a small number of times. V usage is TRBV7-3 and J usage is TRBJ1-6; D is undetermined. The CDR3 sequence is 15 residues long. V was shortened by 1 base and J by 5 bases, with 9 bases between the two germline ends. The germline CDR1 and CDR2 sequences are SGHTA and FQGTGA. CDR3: CASSLMDGNNSPLHF. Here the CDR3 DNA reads TGTGCCAGCAGCTTAATGGACGGCAATAATTCACCCCTCCACTTT.

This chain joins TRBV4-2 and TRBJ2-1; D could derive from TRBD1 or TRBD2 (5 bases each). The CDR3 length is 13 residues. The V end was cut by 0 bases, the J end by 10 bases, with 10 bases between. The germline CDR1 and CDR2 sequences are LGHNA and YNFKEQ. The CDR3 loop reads CASSQDRGVEQFF. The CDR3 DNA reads TGTGCCAGCAGCCAAGATCGAGGGGTCGAGCAGTTCTTC.

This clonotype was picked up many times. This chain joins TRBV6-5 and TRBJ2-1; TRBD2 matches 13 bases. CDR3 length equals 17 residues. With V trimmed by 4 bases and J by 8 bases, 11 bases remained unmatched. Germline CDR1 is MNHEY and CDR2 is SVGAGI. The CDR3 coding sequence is TGTGCCAGCAGTTTCCATCTGACTAGCGGGGGGATGGATGAGCAGTTCTTC. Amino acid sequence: CASSFHLTSGGMDEQFF.

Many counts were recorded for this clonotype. The CDR3 loop reads CASSFISDEQFF. CDR3 nucleotides: TGTGCCAGCAGCTTCATTAGTGATGAGCAGTTCTTC. The chain couples TRBV7-2 to TRBJ2-1; unclear D gene. The CDR3 sequence is 12 residues long. The V gene's germline CDR1 is SGHTA and CDR2 FQGNSA. V was shortened by 3 bases and J by 8 bases, with 8 bases between the two germline ends.

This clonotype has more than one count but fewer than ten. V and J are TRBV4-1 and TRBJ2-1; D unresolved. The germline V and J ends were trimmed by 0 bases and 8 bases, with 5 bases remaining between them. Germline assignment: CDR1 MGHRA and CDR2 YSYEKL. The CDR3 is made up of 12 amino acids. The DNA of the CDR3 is TGCGCCAGCAGCCAAGATGATCATGAGCAGTTCTTC. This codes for CASSQDDHEQFF.

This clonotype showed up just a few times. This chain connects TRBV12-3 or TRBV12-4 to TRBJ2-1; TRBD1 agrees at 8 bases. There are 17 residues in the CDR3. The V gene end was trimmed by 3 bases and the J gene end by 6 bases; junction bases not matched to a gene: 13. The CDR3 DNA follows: TGTGCCAGCAGTTTCAATCCTTCTGGACAGGGTCCCAATGAGCAGTTCTTC. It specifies CASSFNPSGQGPNEQFF.

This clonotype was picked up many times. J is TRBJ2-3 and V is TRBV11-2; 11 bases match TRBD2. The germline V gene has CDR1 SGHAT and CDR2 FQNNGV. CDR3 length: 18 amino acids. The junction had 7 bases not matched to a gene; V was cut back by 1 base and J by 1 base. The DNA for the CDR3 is TGTGCCAGCAGCTTAGTTAGCGGGGGGGCCGTGGGCACAGATACGCAGTATTTT. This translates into CASSLVSGGAVGTDTQYF.

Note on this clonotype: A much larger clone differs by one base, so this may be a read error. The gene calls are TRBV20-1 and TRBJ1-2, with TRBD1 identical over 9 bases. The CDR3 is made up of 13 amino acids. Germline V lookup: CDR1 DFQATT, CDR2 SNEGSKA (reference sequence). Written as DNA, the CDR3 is TGCAGTGGAGCGGGACAGGGAAACTATAGCTACACCTTC. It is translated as CSGAGQGNYSYTF.

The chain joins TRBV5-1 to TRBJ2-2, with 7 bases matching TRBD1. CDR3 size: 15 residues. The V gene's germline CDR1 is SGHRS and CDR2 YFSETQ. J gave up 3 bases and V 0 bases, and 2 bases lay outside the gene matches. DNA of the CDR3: TGCGCCAGCAGCTTGGAGGGGGCTGACACCGGGGAGCTGTTTTTT. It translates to CASSLEGADTGELFF.

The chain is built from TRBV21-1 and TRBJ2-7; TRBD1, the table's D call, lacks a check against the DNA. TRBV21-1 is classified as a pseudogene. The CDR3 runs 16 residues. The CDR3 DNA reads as TGTGCCAGCAGCAAAGGTACAGGATGTTCCTCCTACGAGCAGTACTTC. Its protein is CASSKGTGCSSYEQYF.

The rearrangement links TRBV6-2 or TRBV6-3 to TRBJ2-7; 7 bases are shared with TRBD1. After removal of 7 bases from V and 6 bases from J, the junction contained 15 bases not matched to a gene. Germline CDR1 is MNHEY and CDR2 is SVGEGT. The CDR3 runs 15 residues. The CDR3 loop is CASTNGWTGPTEQYF. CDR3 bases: TGTGCCAGCACCAACGGATGGACAGGACCAACCGAGCAGTACTTC.

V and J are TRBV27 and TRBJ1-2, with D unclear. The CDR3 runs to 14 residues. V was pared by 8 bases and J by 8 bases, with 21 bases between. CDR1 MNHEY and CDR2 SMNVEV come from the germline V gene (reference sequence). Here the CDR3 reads CASSPESSFWGYTF. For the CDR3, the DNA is TGTGCCAGCTCCCCGGAGAGCAGTTTCTGGGGCTACACCTTC.

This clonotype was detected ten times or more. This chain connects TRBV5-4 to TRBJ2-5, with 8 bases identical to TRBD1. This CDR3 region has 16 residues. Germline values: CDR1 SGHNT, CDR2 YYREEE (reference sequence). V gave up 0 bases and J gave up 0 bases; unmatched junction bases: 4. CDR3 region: CASSLGTGMDQETQYF. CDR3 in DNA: TGTGCCAGCAGCTTGGGGACAGGGATGGACCAAGAGACCCAGTACTTC.

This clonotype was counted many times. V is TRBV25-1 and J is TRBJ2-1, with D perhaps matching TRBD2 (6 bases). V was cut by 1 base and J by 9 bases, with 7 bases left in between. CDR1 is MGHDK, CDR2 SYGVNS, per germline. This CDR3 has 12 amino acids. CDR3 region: CASSELGGEQFF. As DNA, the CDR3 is TGTGCCAGCAGTGAATTGGGAGGTGAGCAGTTCTTC.

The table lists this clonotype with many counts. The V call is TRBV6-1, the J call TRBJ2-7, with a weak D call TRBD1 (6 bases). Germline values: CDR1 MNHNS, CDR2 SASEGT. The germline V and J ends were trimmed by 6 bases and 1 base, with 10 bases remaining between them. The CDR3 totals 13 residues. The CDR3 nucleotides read TGTGCCAGCAGAGTACAGGGATCCTACGAGCAGTACGTC. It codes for CASRVQGSYEQYV.